These 27 T cell receptor beta chains originate from one sample sequenced in a study of cytomegalovirus exposure and HLA in healthy donors (dated by TCRdb to about 2017). Library preparation employed the immunoSEQ multiplex PCR assay. For the multiplex PCR, a mixture combining 60 forward primers for TCR Vbeta segments and 13 reverse primers for TCR Jbeta segments was used. TCRdb stores this immuneACCESS table with in-frame sequences only. Part of the clones is absent; in the studies checked, under half of the shortfall reflects unresolved V genes, and no reason is known for the rest. The sample table holds 100,000 to 120,000 clones, of which about 12% were seen once. Of the sample, 16% falls within the top ten clones. Specimen: PBMCs. Source of these receptors: a man aged 40-49 years in good health and CMV-seropositive.

The V call is TRBV27, the J call TRBJ2-7; the D is unclear. V lost 3 bases, J lost 3 bases, and 12 bases lay in between. The CDR3 runs to 14 residues. Germline V gene sequence: CDR1 MNHEY, CDR2 SMNVEV (reference sequence). The CDR3 coding sequence is TGTGCCAGCAGTTTTCTCTTAGGAGACTACGAGCAGTACTTC. Its translation: CASSFLLGDYEQYF.

This clone was seen a handful of times. This chain links TRBV6-5 with TRBJ2-7, with 9 bases aligning to TRBD1. The CDR3 sequence is 14 residues long. Trimming at V came to 7 bases and at J to 0 bases, leaving 4 bases not matched to a gene. The germline V gene has CDR1 MNHEY and CDR2 SVGAGI. Written as DNA, the CDR3 is TGTGCCAGCATTCCGGGACAGGGCTCCTACGAGCAGTACTTC. Encoded protein: CASIPGQGSYEQYF.

This clone came up a few times. This chain uses TRBV19 with TRBJ1-1, with TRBD1 matching 7 bases. The CDR3 has 12 residues. The trim removed 5 bases at V and 10 bases at J, leaving 7 bases unmatched. From germline, CDR1 is LNHDA and CDR2 SQIVND (reference sequence). This CDR3 reads CASSPRDSAAFF. The CDR3 coding sequence is TGTGCCAGTAGTCCGAGGGACAGCGCAGCTTTCTTT.

Only a few counts were recorded for this clone. J is TRBJ2-5 and V is TRBV29-1; D may be TRBD2 (6 bases). Germline CDR1 is SQVTM and CDR2 is ANQGSEA. The CDR3 totals 12 residues. Trimming stripped 6 bases from V and 4 bases from J, with 12 bases between. The chain's CDR3 is CSVGTGGETQYF. CDR3 nucleotide sequence: TGCAGCGTAGGGACTGGCGGAGAGACCCAGTACTTC.

This clone has a handful of counts. CDR3 coding DNA: TGTGCCTGGAGCAGGGGCTTCCTCGAGGGCTACGAGCAGTACTTC. This codes for CAWSRGFLEGYEQYF. The rearrangement joins TRBV30 to TRBJ2-7, with D tentatively TRBD1 (6 bases). This CDR3 is 15 amino acids long. The germline gives CDR1 GTSNPN, CDR2 SVGIG (reference sequence). The V end was cut by 3 bases, the J end by 3 bases, with 18 bases between.

In its sample, this clone was seen a few times. This chain uses TRBV5-5 with TRBJ1-5; D gene uncertain. Germline loops: CDR1 SGHKS, CDR2 YYEKEE (reference sequence). Trimming stripped 4 bases from V and 7 bases from J, with 12 bases between. The CDR3 extends over 13 amino acids. The DNA of the CDR3 is TGTGCCAGCAGCCCCCGGGGTATACAGCCCCAGCATTTT. It specifies CASSPRGIQPQHF.

This clone was found a few times. The chain employs TRBV29-1 and TRBJ2-1; the D is unclear. The germline V gene encodes CDR1 SQVTM and CDR2 ANQGSEA. The CDR3 runs to 14 residues. Trimming took off 4 bases at V and 6 bases at J, with 16 bases between the two ends. CDR3: CSVVGYQAPNEQFF. The CDR3 region has the DNA TGCAGCGTTGTAGGTTACCAGGCGCCCAATGAGCAGTTCTTC.

This clone was seen a handful of times. The rearrangement joins TRBV5-6 to TRBJ2-7; 10 nucleotides agree with TRBD2. The CDR3 totals 16 residues. V trimming: 0 bases; J trimming: 3 bases; junction bases outside the gene matches: 6. Germline values: CDR1 SGHDT, CDR2 YYEEEE. This chain's CDR3 is CASSLGSGRPNYEQYF. The DNA of the CDR3 is TGTGCCAGCAGCTTGGGTAGCGGGAGGCCCAACTACGAGCAGTACTTC.

The CDR3 DNA is TGCAGCGTTTATTGGGCAGGCGACGAAAAACTGTTTTTT. Translating gives CSVYWAGDEKLFF. The gene calls are TRBV29-1 and TRBJ1-4; D is unclear. Looked up from germline, CDR1 is SQVTM and CDR2 is ANQGSEA. Trimming pared 5 bases from V and 8 bases from J, leaving 15 bases between. The CDR3 loop spans 13 amino acids.

This clone was recorded a few times. The junction shows a germline mismatch at one end, possibly a read error. The chain uses TRBV7-9 and TRBJ2-2; D is possibly TRBD1 (6 bases). Germline-derived CDR1 and CDR2 are SEHNR and FQNEAQ (reference sequence). The CDR3 length is 15 residues. The CDR3 here is CASSLTLGDTRELFF. Written as DNA, the CDR3 is TGTGCCAGCAGCTTAACCTTGGGGGACACCAGGGAGCTGTTTTTT.

Notes on this clone: The junction and the germline gene differ at one end; a read error may be behind it. The V call is TRBV9, the J call TRBJ1-1; TRBD1 might be the D (5 bases). The CDR3 is 15 residues long. The V gene's germline CDR1 is SGDLS and CDR2 YYNGEE. DNA for the CDR3: TGTGCCGGCAGCGTATACGGAGGGGCAGGGCGTGAAGCTTTCTTT. Translation gives CAGSVYGGAGREAFF.

The chain carries TRBV6-5 and TRBJ2-1; 8 bases are a match to TRBD2. V lost 8 bases, J lost 7 bases, and 13 bases stayed unmatched. Germline V gives CDR1 MNHEY, CDR2 SVGAGI. The CDR3 has 15 residues. The CDR3 DNA reads TGTGCCAGCGCGCTAACCGGGACTAGTCGGAATGAGCAGTTCTTC. Translated: CASALTGTSRNEQFF.

This clone appeared many times. This chain joins TRBV7-2 and TRBJ2-1; D unclear. V gave up 2 bases and J gave up 7 bases, with 3 bases separating them. Germline V gives CDR1 SGHTA, CDR2 FQGNSA. The CDR3 runs to 11 residues. The CDR3 region is CASSLPNEQFF. In DNA, the CDR3 is TGTGCCAGCAGCTTACCTAATGAGCAGTTCTTC.

This rearrangement joins TRBV18 to TRBJ2-1; D possibly corresponds to TRBD2 (6 bases). This CDR3 region has 15 residues. V was shortened by 3 bases and J by 2 bases, with 11 bases between the two germline ends. Germline values: CDR1 KGHSH, CDR2 LQKENI. CDR3 nucleotide sequence: TGTGCCAGCTCACCGGGACTTCTTACCTACAATGAGCAGTTCTTC. Its protein is CASSPGLLTYNEQFF.

The chain carries TRBV18 and TRBJ2-1, with D possibly matching TRBD2 (5 bases). CDR1 and CDR2 from the germline V gene are KGHSH and LQKENI. The CDR3 loop spans 15 amino acids. V lost 3 bases and J lost 5, with 14 bases in between. In DNA, the CDR3 is TGTGCCAGCTCACCGGCCGAGGGCGGTCACAATGAGCAGTTCTTC. Translated: CASSPAEGGHNEQFF.

V gene TRBV5-4 combines with J gene TRBJ2-5, with TRBD2 matching 14 bases. With V trimmed by 4 bases and J by 4 bases, 6 bases remained unmatched. CDR3 length equals 16 residues. Germline V gives CDR1 SGHNT, CDR2 YYREEE (reference sequence). CDR3 sequence (DNA): TGTGCCAGCAGCCCGGGACTAGCGGGAGTGGGAGAGACCCAGTACTTC. Protein: CASSPGLAGVGETQYF. Combining the CDR3 with reference TRBV5-4 and TRBJ2-5 gives the whole variable domain ETGVTQSPTHLIKTRGQQVTLRCSSQSGHNTVSWYQQALGQGPQFIFQYYREEENGRGNFPPRFSGLQFPNYSSELNVNALELDDSALYLCASSPGLAGVGETQYFGPGTRLLVL.

This clone appeared a few times. The DNA of the CDR3 is TGTGCCAGCTCACCTCAGGGGGGTGCCGAAGCTTTCTTT. Amino acid sequence: CASSPQGGAEAFF. The chain uses TRBV18 and TRBJ1-1; TRBD1 agrees at 7 bases. CDR3 length: 13 amino acids. V dropped 3 bases and J dropped 8; count of bases not matched to a gene: 6. CDR1 and CDR2 from the germline V gene are KGHSH and LQKENI.

This clone appeared a few times. The chain joins TRBV28 to TRBJ1-4; D remains unclear. Trimming stripped 9 bases from V and 7 bases from J, with 18 bases between. The germline gives CDR1 MDHEN, CDR2 SYDVKM. CDR3 length equals 14 residues. CDR3 in DNA: TGTGCCAGTACCCCTGAGGAACACCTTGAAAAACTGTTTTTT. Residues: CASTPEEHLEKLFF.

A word on this clone: The CDR3 does not end in the conserved phenylalanine or tryptophan, so this is likely a read error. The gene calls are TRBV6-5 and TRBJ1-2; the match to TRBD1 covers 7 bases. Germline-derived CDR1 and CDR2 are MNHEY and SVGAGI. This CDR3 comprises 13 residues. J was trimmed by 8 bases and V by 8 bases; bases with no gene match: 11. DNA of the CDR3: TGTGCCAGCCGAAATGGACAGGCTCGCGGCTACACCCTC. It codes for CASRNGQARGYTL.

The CDR3 DNA sequence: TGTGCCAGCAGCAAGGGAGCCTACAATGAGCAGTTCTTC. It codes for CASSKGAYNEQFF. The gene calls are TRBV5-8 and TRBJ2-1; D may be TRBD2 (5 bases). Trimming stripped 4 bases from V and 2 bases from J, with 7 bases between. This CDR3 is 13 amino acids long. From germline, CDR1 is SGHTS and CDR2 YDEGEE.

This clone was observed a few times. The chain is built from TRBV18 and TRBJ2-7; no firm D call. V was trimmed by 2 bases and J by 3 bases, leaving 14 bases between them. This CDR3 contains 15 residues. Germline CDR1 and CDR2: KGHSH and LQKENI. CDR3 coding DNA: TGTGCCAGCTCACCAGGGCCGGCTTTGGTCTACGAGCAGTACTTC. This codes for CASSPGPALVYEQYF.

This clone showed up just a few times. The chain links TRBV4-3 to TRBJ1-1; 7 bases line up with TRBD1. V shed 1 base, J shed 4 bases, and the junction held 3 bases outside the gene matches. Germline V gene lookup returns CDR1 LGHNA and CDR2 YSLEER. The CDR3 sequence is 14 residues long. The CDR3, as DNA: TGCGCCAGCAGCCAAGGACAGGGTTTCACTGAAGCTTTCTTT. Translating gives CASSQGQGFTEAFF.

The rearrangement uses TRBV2 and TRBJ2-3; 13 bases agree with TRBD2. CDR3 size: 16 residues. The germline gives CDR1 SNHLY, CDR2 FYNNEI. With V trimmed by 1 base and J by 5 bases, 3 bases remained unmatched. CDR3 residues: CASSEGRTSGGDTQYF. CDR3 DNA sequence: TGTGCCAGCAGTGAAGGCCGGACTAGCGGGGGAGATACGCAGTATTTT.

This clone was found a few times. This sample also contains other DNA sequences that code for the same CDR3. V is TRBV28 and J is TRBJ2-6; D is ambiguous. Germline CDR1 MDHEN, CDR2 SYDVKM. V lost 3 bases and J 4 bases, leaving 4 bases between the germline ends. The CDR3 extends over 13 amino acids. The CDR3 DNA follows: TGTGCCAGCAGTTTGTCGGGGGCCAACGTCCTGACTTTC. Translated: CASSLSGANVLTF.

The chain combines TRBV7-2 with TRBJ1-5; D remains ambiguous. CDR3 length: 14 residues. Trimming pared 2 bases from V and 0 bases from J, leaving 5 bases between. Germline loops: CDR1 SGHTA, CDR2 FQGNSA. CDR3: CASSLSTSNQPQHF. The CDR3 nucleotides read TGTGCCAGCAGCTTAAGCACTAGCAATCAGCCCCAGCATTTT.

This clone was detected only a few times. The genes are TRBV9 and TRBJ2-1; the match to TRBD2 covers 7 bases. The CDR3 is 15 amino acids. CDR1 SGDLS and CDR2 YYNGEE come from the germline V gene. The trim removed 2 bases at V and 5 bases at J, leaving 7 bases unmatched. The CDR3 sequence is CASSVGGSPNNEQFF. The CDR3 DNA is TGTGCCAGCAGCGTTGGCGGGAGCCCGAACAATGAGCAGTTCTTC.

The chain uses TRBV25-1 and TRBJ1-1; TRBD1 matches 8 bases. Germline CDR1 reads MGHDK; CDR2 reads SYGVNS. Trimming took 3 bases from V and 3 from J; bases not matched to a gene: 6. CDR3 length: 15 residues. In DNA form, the CDR3 reads TGTGCCAGCAGTGACAGGGGGCTTGCTGACACTGAAGCTTTCTTT. It codes for CASSDRGLADTEAFF.